This is a list of T cell receptor beta chains from one sample in a study of blood T cell repertoires in COVID-19. Generated by immunoSEQ multiplex PCR, the TCRdb table keeps only in-frame clones and is missing some. The sample has roughly 260,000 clones; roughly nine tenths are singletons. Sequencing was performed on peripheral blood. The receptors originated from a woman aged 50 to 60 who had recovered from COVID-19. Each CDR3 is given with its conserved first and last residue. D genes are given only for firm matches. Clone size, where shown, is once, few, many, or a class for clones that have expanded.

J	V	D	size	CDR3	DNA
TRBJ2-5	TRBV29-1	TRBD2	once	CSVERLAPETQYF	TGCAGCGTCGAACGACTAGCCCCAGAGACCCAGTACTTC
TRBJ1-1	TRBV5-4	TRBD1	-	CASSSGQGYTEAFF	TGTGCCAGCAGCTCGGGACAGGGCTATACTGAAGCTTTCTTT
TRBJ2-2	TRBV5-8	-	-	CASSLGRPTNTGELFF	TGTGCCAGCAGCTTGGGCAGGCCTACGAACACCGGGGAGCTGTTTTTT
TRBJ1-4	TRBV7-9	TRBD1	-	CASRDRGDEKLFF	TGTGCCAGCAGGGACAGGGGCGATGAAAAACTGTTTTTT
TRBJ2-2	TRBV27	-	-	CASRDTNTGELFF	TGTGCCAGCCGGGACACGAACACCGGGGAGCTGTTTTTT
TRBJ2-2	TRBV29-1	TRBD2	-	CSVRGTSLSGELFF	TGCAGCGTACGCGGGACTAGCTTGTCTGGGGAGCTGTTTTTT
TRBJ2-3	TRBV6-4	-	-	CASSDFSGTDTQYF	TGTGCCAGCAGTGACTTTTCAGGCACAGATACGCAGTATTTT
TRBJ2-1	TRBV27	-	-	CASSPHQTGNEQFF	TGTGCCAGCAGTCCCCACCAAACGGGGAATGAGCAGTTCTTC
TRBJ2-7	TRBV7-2	TRBD2	-	CASSLMSGNLYEQYF	TGTGCCAGCAGCTTAATGAGCGGGAATCTATACGAGCAGTACTTC
TRBJ1-5	TRBV7-2	-	few	CASSLYGGYSNQPQHF	TGTGCCAGCAGCTTATACGGCGGCTATAGCAATCAGCCCCAGCATTTT
TRBJ1-3	TRBV27	TRBD1	-	CASSPRQGARNTIYF	TGTGCCAGCAGTCCCAGACAGGGGGCGAGGAACACCATATATTTT
TRBJ2-2	TRBV6-2/TRBV6-3	TRBD1	-	CASSYPRGLSGELFF	TGTGCCAGCAGTTATCCCAGGGGGCTGTCCGGGGAGCTGTTTTTT
TRBJ2-5	TRBV5-1	TRBD2	-	CASRGLAGAPGETQYF	TGCGCCAGCAGGGGCCTAGCGGGGGCCCCGGGAGAGACCCAGTACTTC
TRBJ1-2	TRBV28	TRBD1	many	CASRRGQGYGYTF	TGTGCCAGCAGGAGGGGACAGGGCTATGGCTACACCTTC
TRBJ2-1	TRBV14	-	-	CASSQILGGNEQFF	TGTGCCAGCAGCCAAATCTTAGGAGGCAATGAGCAGTTCTTC
TRBJ1-5	TRBV21-1	-	few	CASSFPDPREYQPQHF	TGTGCCAGCAGCTTCCCCGACCCGAGGGAATATCAGCCCCAGCATTTT
TRBJ1-1	TRBV18	-	-	CASSPLSDRNTEAFF	TGTGCCAGCTCACCGCTCTCCGACAGGAACACTGAAGCTTTCTTT
TRBJ1-2	TRBV21-1	-	-	CASSKKRGFGYGYTF	TGTGCCAGCAGCAAAAAGCGGGGGTTCGGCTATGGCTACACCTTC